This T cell receptor beta chain was found in a study of T-cell memory formation after mild COVID-19. Study background: TCR clusters mostly belonged to single donors. Findings and limits, study-wide: Contracting CD4+ clones sat mainly in CM and EM; CD8+ in EMRA. A balance of CD4 and CD8 characterized clones contracting day 15 to 85, whereas later expanders leaned CD4+.

V shed 1 base and J shed 3 bases, with 7 bases lying between them. Germline loops: CDR1 LNHDA, CDR2 SQIVND (reference sequence). The length of the CDR3 is 14 residues. Each CDR3 protein gets one entry after TCRdb re-called the 5' RACE reads with MiXCR. This sample has approximately 340,000 distinct CDR3 sequences, with 10% to 15% found just once. As concerns this clonotype: Its antigen is currently unknown.

The sequence was collected from a man aged 18-30 years who had mild COVID-19 (a few samples of this study predate the infection). Cell type and time point are not known. The V and J genes are TRBV19 and TRBJ2-4; D gene ambiguous. Input material: PBMCs or a T cell subset sorted from them (not recorded which). CDR3 sequence reads: CASSIGVFKNIQYF. The DNA of the CDR3 is TGTGCCAGTAGTATAGGAGTTTTCAAAAACATTCAGTACTTC.